Listed below are T cell receptor beta chains from one sample, sequenced in a study of T cell responses to AZD1222 COVID-19 vaccine. Profiling relied on immunoSEQ multiplex PCR, and the TCRdb table lists in-frame clones only, not all of them. Seen here are more than 95,000 clones, around 94% observed once, and the top ten hold more than 2.5%. This specimen consisted of peripheral blood, obtained on day 0 of AZD1222 vaccination. These receptors were collected from an adult in good health. The CDR3 runs from the conserved cysteine through the conserved F or W. Fields, in order: V gene, J gene, CDR3 protein.

TRBV27,TRBJ2-4,CASSFDGGKNIQYF
TRBV9,TRBJ1-5,CASSRTGRDQPQHF
TRBV5-1,TRBJ2-2,CASSLEWGQGGTGELFF
TRBV21-1,TRBJ1-4,CASSKGLLFGVTEKLFF
TRBV11-2,TRBJ2-7,CASSLLSGRAAYEQYF
TRBV25-1,TRBJ2-3,CASSGPGGQTDTQYF
TRBV5-1,TRBJ2-1,CASSLPGTSGSHNEQFF
TRBV2,TRBJ1-5,CASSDTGAGNQPQHF
TRBV19,TRBJ1-2,CASRDPGGGYTF
TRBV28,TRBJ1-5,CASSFGFGALSRGHQPQHF
TRBV5-1,TRBJ2-7,CASSFPPSSRYEQYF
TRBV5-5,TRBJ1-5,CASSLGADTNQPQHF
TRBV30,TRBJ1-5,CAWSDKGNQPQHF
TRBV28,TRBJ2-7,CASGLIYEQYF
TRBV27,TRBJ2-7,CASSLAVGTHYEQYF
TRBV29-1,TRBJ2-3,CSVAKMGNTDTQYF
TRBV19,TRBJ1-5,CASTEMGRGLSNQPQHF
TRBV14,TRBJ1-2,CASSQPFGPPGYTF
TRBV7-9,TRBJ2-2,CASSPGSGTGSGELFF
TRBV5-4,TRBJ1-3,CASSLPGGSGNTIYF
TRBV5-4,TRBJ1-2,CASSLGDRRNYDTF
TRBV30,TRBJ1-2,CAWRDSANYGYTF
TRBV23-1,TRBJ2-2,CASSRGQEMNTGELFF
TRBV7-9,TRBJ1-5,CASSPPQGSQPQHF